The 32 T cell receptor beta chains below were found in one sample sequenced in a study of blood T cell repertoires in COVID-19. The assay was immunoSEQ multiplex PCR, and TCRdb's table has in-frame clones only and misses some. Of some 80,000 clones listed, 91% are singletons. The sample consisted of peripheral blood. Source of these receptors: a man between 50 and 59 years old with COVID-19, enrolled during active disease.

The chain carries TRBV2 and TRBJ2-7; TRBD1 matches at 7 bases. This CDR3 has 13 amino acids. V gave up 6 bases and J gave up 2 bases; unmatched junction bases: 4. CDR1 is SNHLY and CDR2 is FYNNEI in the germline V gene. CDR3 in amino acids: CASRPTGTYEQYV. The CDR3 DNA follows: TGTGCCAGCAGGCCGACAGGGACCTACGAGCAGTACGTC.

The J gene is TRBJ2-5, the V gene TRBV18; D is perhaps TRBD1 (6 bases). Germline CDR1 reads KGHSH; CDR2 reads LQKENI. Trimming stripped 2 bases from V and 1 base from J, with 8 bases between. This CDR3 has 14 amino acids. CDR3 in DNA: TGTGCCAGCTCACCAGCAGGGGCCCAAGAGACCCAGTACTTC. This encodes CASSPAGAQETQYF.

The V call is TRBV5-4, the J call TRBJ2-1; D is uncertain. V was pared by 2 bases and J by 7 bases, with 10 bases between. The germline gives CDR1 SGHNT, CDR2 YYREEE (reference sequence). The CDR3 length is 13 residues. The CDR3 loop is CASSFIGLNEQFF. CDR3 nucleotides: TGTGCCAGCAGCTTTATCGGGTTAAATGAGCAGTTCTTC.

The chain has TRBV3-1 (or the pseudogene TRBV3-2) and TRBJ2-1; 10 positions match TRBD2. Germline V gene data show CDR1 as LGHDT and CDR2 as YNNKEL (reference sequence). This CDR3 is 17 amino acids long. The ends lost 4 bases at V and 2 bases at J; junction bases unmatched: 8. The CDR3 DNA follows: TGTGCCAGCAGCCGAAACCTAGCGGGAGCCACCTACAATGAGCAGTTCTTC. Its protein product is CASSRNLAGATYNEQFF.

This chain connects TRBV28 to TRBJ2-1, with TRBD2 matching 8 bases. The CDR3 contains 17 residues. The V gene end was trimmed by 10 bases and the J gene end by 8 bases; junction bases not matched to a gene: 22. Germline assignment: CDR1 MDHEN and CDR2 SYDVKM. In DNA, the CDR3 is TGTGCCATCAATCGCCCCCCGGGACTAGATTTGGAGGATGAGCAGTTCTTC. Residues: CAINRPPGLDLEDEQFF.

V gene TRBV5-4 combines with J gene TRBJ1-1; 9 bases line up with TRBD1. J was trimmed by 9 bases and V by 5 bases; bases with no gene match: 5. Germline V gene sequence: CDR1 SGHNT, CDR2 YYREEE (reference sequence). The CDR3 length is 12 residues. CDR3 in amino acids: CASSPGQGKAFF. The CDR3 DNA sequence: TGTGCCAGCAGTCCGGGACAGGGAAAAGCTTTCTTT.

CDR3 nucleotide sequence: TGTGCCAGCAGTTCGACAGGGGGCATCTATGGCTACACCTTC. Amino acids: CASSSTGGIYGYTF. The rearrangement links TRBV28 to TRBJ1-2; 10 nucleotides align to TRBD1. Germline V CDR1 and CDR2: MDHEN, SYDVKM. V dropped 4 bases and J dropped 4; count of bases not matched to a gene: 3. The CDR3 loop spans 14 amino acids.

The V and J genes are TRBV12-3 or TRBV12-4 and TRBJ1-1, with D maybe TRBD1 (5 bases). V shed 3 bases and J shed 4 bases, with 9 bases lying between them. The CDR3 is 13 amino acids. CDR3 coding DNA: TGTGCCAGCAGTTTTCGGGGGGGCACTGAAGCTTTCTTT. Translating it yields CASSFRGGTEAFF.

V usage is TRBV28 and J usage is TRBJ2-1, with TRBD1 identical over 8 bases. In germline, CDR1 is MDHEN, CDR2 SYDVKM. This CDR3 is 14 amino acids long. V was clipped by 7 bases and J by 3 bases; unmatched bases: 5. The CDR3 is CASNPGQGYNEQFF. CDR3 nucleotides: TGTGCCAGCAACCCCGGACAGGGCTACAATGAGCAGTTCTTC. The variable domain in full, completed from reference TRBV28 and TRBJ2-1, reads DVKVTQSSRYLVKRTGEKVFLECVQDMDHENMFWYRQDPGLGLRLIYFSYDVKMKEKGDIPEGYSVSREKKERFSLILESASTNQTSMYLCASNPGQGYNEQFFGPGTRLTVL.

This clone has just a few counts. This chain links TRBV28 with TRBJ2-7; maybe TRBD1 (7 bases). V lost 8 bases and J lost 4, with 21 bases in between. This CDR3 spans 15 amino acids. Germline-derived CDR1 and CDR2 are MDHEN and SYDVKM. DNA for the CDR3: TGTGCCAGCTCAGGAACAGGGGAGGACCTTTACGAGCAGTACGTC. Encoded protein: CASSGTGEDLYEQYV.

V and J are TRBV5-1 and TRBJ2-7; 14 bases align to TRBD2. Trimming at V came to 4 bases and at J to 0 bases, leaving 6 bases not matched to a gene. The germline V gene has CDR1 SGHRS and CDR2 YFSETQ. CDR3 size: 17 residues. CDR3 nucleotide sequence: TGCGCCAGCAGCAAGGGACTAGCGGGAGTTAGCTCCTACGAGCAGTACTTC. Translation gives CASSKGLAGVSSYEQYF.

V usage is TRBV25-1 and J usage is TRBJ2-5, with D unresolved. Trimming shortened V by 6 bases and J by 5 bases, and 4 bases separated the two germline ends. CDR3 size: 10 residues. The germline gives CDR1 MGHDK, CDR2 SYGVNS. CDR3 sequence: CASSGETQYF. The DNA for the CDR3 is TGTGCCAGCAGCGGGGAGACCCAGTACTTC.

This clone was counted a few times. The chain carries TRBV11-2 and TRBJ1-3, with TRBD1 matching 8 bases. The germline V gene encodes CDR1 SGHAT and CDR2 FQNNGV. The CDR3 contains 15 residues. V shed 5 bases, J shed 5 bases, and the junction held 8 bases outside the gene matches. The CDR3 DNA reads TGTGCCAGCAGCCCCGGGACAGGAGATAGAAACACCATATATTTT. Protein sequence: CASSPGTGDRNTIYF.

The chain combines TRBV6-1 with TRBJ1-2; D not certain. V was shortened by 2 bases and J by 4 bases, with 17 bases between the two germline ends. This CDR3 spans 16 amino acids. The germline V gene encodes CDR1 MNHNS and CDR2 SASEGT. CDR3 coding DNA: TGTGCCAGCAGTGAATTGCGGGTGTTGTCGGGCTATGGCTACACCTTC. Protein sequence: CASSELRVLSGYGYTF.

The chain joins TRBV7-9 to TRBJ1-5, with TRBD1 as a possible D gene (6 bases). This CDR3 is built from 13 residues. CDR1 and CDR2 from the germline V gene are SEHNR and FQNEAQ (reference sequence). Trimming removed 2 bases from V and 7 bases from J, with 9 bases in between. The CDR3 loop reads CASSLTGFQPQHF. In DNA form, the CDR3 reads TGTGCCAGCAGCTTAACAGGGTTCCAGCCCCAGCATTTT.

CDR3 amino acids: CASNYGAGKTQYF. The CDR3, as DNA: TGTGCCAGCAACTACGGGGCGGGGAAGACCCAGTACTTC. The chain recombines TRBV12-3 or TRBV12-4 with TRBJ2-5; perhaps TRBD2 as D (6 bases). The length of the CDR3 is 13 residues. Deletions cut 7 bases from V and 6 bases from J, with 15 bases between.

This clone was seen once. The chain is built from TRBV4-3 and TRBJ2-2, with D unclear. Germline V CDR1 and CDR2: LGHNA, YSLEER. The CDR3 contains 15 residues. V was clipped by 4 bases and J by 0 bases, with 9 bases between them. CDR3 region: CASSRNGANTGELFF. Written as DNA, the CDR3 is TGCGCCAGCAGCCGGAATGGAGCGAACACCGGGGAGCTGTTTTTT.

J is TRBJ1-2 and V is TRBV9; D remains unclear. The CDR3 has 14 amino acids. Trimming pared 4 bases from V and 5 bases from J, leaving 15 bases between. CDR1 and CDR2 from the germline V gene are SGDLS and YYNGEE. The chain's CDR3 is CASSPVQVQYGYTF. CDR3 DNA sequence: TGTGCCAGCAGCCCCGTGCAGGTCCAATATGGCTACACCTTC.

This chain links TRBV19 with TRBJ2-7; 7 bases match TRBD1. Germline CDR1 LNHDA, CDR2 SQIVND (reference sequence). CDR3 length: 14 amino acids. With V trimmed by 2 bases and J by 3 bases, 4 bases remained unmatched. CDR3 nucleotide sequence: TGTGCCAGTAGTATACGAGGACAGGACTACGAGCAGTACGTC. It specifies CASSIRGQDYEQYV.

This chain connects TRBV30 to TRBJ2-6; a possible D gene is TRBD2 (5 bases). Germline V gives CDR1 GTSNPN, CDR2 SVGIG (reference sequence). CDR3 size: 16 residues. With 0 bases removed from V and 3 bases from J, the gap between germline ends came to 12 bases. CDR3 sequence (DNA): TGTGCCTGGAGTGTACCCGGAGGAGTTGGGGCCAACGTCCTGACTTTC. It codes for CAWSVPGGVGANVLTF.

This chain links TRBV2 with TRBJ2-7, with TRBD2 identical over 9 bases. The germline gives CDR1 SNHLY, CDR2 FYNNEI. The CDR3 contains 14 residues. Trimming at V came to 3 bases and at J to 6 bases, leaving 6 bases not matched to a gene. CDR3 sequence (DNA): TGTGCCAGCAGTGACCCGGGACTAGCAGGCGAGCAGTACGTC. It encodes CASSDPGLAGEQYV.

The chain joins TRBV6-5 to TRBJ1-5; D not resolved. The V and J ends lost 5 bases and 5 bases respectively, with 10 bases between them. The CDR3 is 13 residues long. The V gene's germline CDR1 is MNHEY and CDR2 SVGAGI. CDR3 loop: CASSLIIDQPQHF. The CDR3 DNA reads as TGTGCCAGCAGTCTAATCATCGATCAGCCCCAGCATTTT.

V and J are TRBV10-3 and TRBJ1-1, with 9 bases matching TRBD1. The trim removed 5 bases at V and 0 bases at J, leaving 4 bases unmatched. From germline, CDR1 is ENHRY and CDR2 SYGVKD. The CDR3 extends over 15 amino acids. In nucleotides, the CDR3 is TGTGCCATCAGTAGGACAGGGGCGGTGAACACTGAAGCTTTCTTT. Translation gives CAISRTGAVNTEAFF.

The genes are TRBV28 and TRBJ2-5; 9 bases map to TRBD2. After removal of 3 bases from V and 2 bases from J, the junction contained 7 bases not matched to a gene. Looked up from germline, CDR1 is MDHEN and CDR2 is SYDVKM. This CDR3 comprises 16 residues. CDR3 nucleotide sequence: TGTGCCAGCAGTTTCTTAGCGGGAGCGAGGCAAGAGACCCAGTACTTC. Translated: CASSFLAGARQETQYF.

The chain employs TRBV5-1 and TRBJ2-3; no definite D call. The CDR3 has 13 residues. In germline, CDR1 is SGHRS, CDR2 YFSETQ. Trimming took 5 bases from V and 2 from J, leaving 9 bases between them. The CDR3 nucleotides are TGCGCCAGCAGAAACTCCTACACAGATACGCAGTATTTT. This encodes CASRNSYTDTQYF.

This clone was observed once. The rearrangement joins TRBV6-5 to TRBJ2-2; possibly TRBD2 for D (6 bases). V was clipped by 2 bases and J by 7 bases, with 17 bases between them. The CDR3 loop spans 16 amino acids. CDR1 and CDR2 from the germline V gene are MNHEY and SVGAGI. CDR3 loop: CASSYDGSEYSGELFF. The CDR3 DNA reads as TGTGCCAGCAGTTACGACGGGAGCGAGTATAGCGGGGAGCTGTTTTTT.

This chain uses TRBV7-9 with TRBJ2-5; D not certain. The CDR3 length is 15 residues. Looked up from germline, CDR1 is SEHNR and CDR2 is FQNEAQ (reference sequence). The V gene lost 5 bases and the J gene lost 2 bases, with 15 bases spanning the gap. The CDR3 DNA is TGTGCCAGCAGCCGAGCTCGTCCCACTCAAGAGACCCAGTACTTC. It yields the protein CASSRARPTQETQYF.

The V call is TRBV7-7, the J call TRBJ2-5, with TRBD2 matching over 7 bases. Looked up from germline, CDR1 is SSHAT and CDR2 is FNYEAQ (reference sequence). The J segment lost 5 bases and the V segment lost 2 bases, leaving 14 bases of the junction unmatched. The CDR3 has 17 amino acids. CDR3 residues: CASSLNVGGGPRETQYF. CDR3 DNA: TGTGCCAGCAGCTTAAATGTCGGGGGAGGGCCTCGGGAGACCCAGTACTTC.

This sequence joins TRBV2 and TRBJ1-4; no firm D call. CDR1 is SNHLY, CDR2 FYNNEI, per germline. Trimming stripped 4 bases from V and 6 bases from J, with 12 bases between. This CDR3 comprises 14 residues. CDR3 in amino acids: CASSVRPLDEKLFF. CDR3 bases: TGTGCCAGCAGTGTTCGACCCCTAGATGAAAAACTGTTTTTT.

This rearrangement joins TRBV27 to TRBJ2-1; 9 nucleotides line up with TRBD1. V was clipped by 4 bases and J by 5 bases; unmatched bases: 6. The CDR3 totals 15 residues. The germline gives CDR1 MNHEY, CDR2 SMNVEV (reference sequence). CDR3: CASSSLGTGHNEQFF. Written as DNA, the CDR3 is TGTGCCAGCAGTTCACTCGGGACAGGGCACAATGAGCAGTTCTTC.

The chain links TRBV5-1 to TRBJ2-7; 8 bases map to TRBD2. J was trimmed by 1 base and V by 5 bases; bases with no gene match: 8. Looked up from germline, CDR1 is SGHRS and CDR2 is YFSETQ. The length of the CDR3 is 15 residues. The CDR3 sequence: CASRQRLARSYEQYF. The CDR3 DNA reads as TGCGCCAGCAGACAAAGACTAGCGAGATCCTACGAGCAGTACTTC.

The chain employs TRBV27 and TRBJ2-7; a possible D gene is TRBD1 (6 bases). Germline assignment: CDR1 MNHEY and CDR2 SMNVEV (reference sequence). This CDR3 has 13 amino acids. Trimming stripped 3 bases from V and 3 bases from J, with 9 bases between. Here the CDR3 reads CASSFRGGYEQYV. The CDR3 DNA is TGTGCCAGCAGTTTCAGGGGTGGCTACGAGCAGTACGTC.